The clone carrying this TCR beta chain was recorded only once. Recruited during active infection, patients (from Seattle) were subsequently followed longitudinally. V dropped 5 bases and J dropped 3 bases, with 10 bases sitting between them. The CDR3 is 13 amino acids. CDR1 and CDR2 from the germline V gene are SNHLY and FYNNEI. Study processing details: Amplification from reference gene primers served as the basis for estimated nucleated cell counts. Produced via immunoSEQ multiplex PCR; TCRdb's table is partial and in-frame only. That table is the source of V, J and clone size, and D and trimming were worked out from the DNA. The sample records 70,000 to 90,000 clones, approximately 85% being singletons. The sample comes from a study of blood T cell repertoires in COVID-19. About the study: Collection of acute and convalescent COVID-19 samples took place in the United States, Italy and Spain. T cells, B-cell-depleted T cells, or PBMCs provided the cDNA or gDNA that served as material.

This chain uses TRBV2 with TRBJ1-2, with D unresolved. The sample taken for sequencing was peripheral blood. The clonotype was recovered from a man in his fifties or sixties with COVID-19, enrolled during active disease. CDR3 in DNA: TGTGCCAGCAGTCTACAGCCTTACTATGGCTACACCTTC. Encoded protein: CASSLQPYYGYTF.